These T cell receptor beta chains were read from a single sample in a study of T cells expressing NK-cell markers. After re-calling the 5' RACE reads, TCRdb lists one entry per CDR3 protein, DNA absent. Recorded for this sample: some 600,000 distinct CDR3 sequences. The sample comprised blood T cells: a sorted CD56 or NKG2C T cell subset, CD4+ or CD8+ T cells, or bulk PBMC T cells (not recorded which). These receptors all come from a man in his late teens or twenties in good health. The CDR3 runs from the conserved cysteine through the conserved F or W. The order of the fields is J gene, V gene, CDR3 protein.

TRBJ2-5 TRBV29-1 CSAQGGPQETQYF
TRBJ2-2 TRBV7-3 CASSRRASGRVDTGELFF
TRBJ1-1 TRBV27 CASSPRQVMNTEAFF
TRBJ1-6 TRBV27 CASTMRTAGSPLHF
TRBJ2-3 TRBV12-3/TRBV12-4 CASRPTTQAQYF
TRBJ2-6 TRBV7-2 CASSLGPVEANVLTF
TRBJ1-2 TRBV5-6 CASSLAPGERVHGYTF
TRBJ2-1 TRBV5-1 CASSLHQAGVEQFF
TRBJ2-1 TRBV11-1 CASSLTPPERILTYNEQFF
TRBJ2-5 TRBV2 CASSETIDRSTQYF
TRBJ2-5 TRBV12-3/TRBV12-4 CASTRSGTEETQYF
TRBJ2-7 TRBV10-3 CAISSGLAGAYEQYF
TRBJ2-1 TRBV19 CASSIGLGPNEQFF
TRBJ2-7 TRBV6-6 CAGRASSSYEQYF
TRBJ2-4 TRBV7-6 CASSLASESVGVKNIQYF
TRBJ2-1 TRBV5-1 CASVWDREQFF
TRBJ2-1 TRBV6-5 CASSSWDRLYNEQFF
TRBJ2-2 TRBV7-7 CASSLTLTSGNTGELFF
TRBJ2-3 TRBV5-6 CASSSGVEQSEGPTHTDTQYF
TRBJ2-7 TRBV30 CAWSPTPGTRTYEQYF
TRBJ2-2 TRBV11-2 CASSPWDRGKGELFF
TRBJ2-3 TRBV20-1 CSAISSGRRGTDTQYF
TRBJ2-3 TRBV5-1 CASSLALDAVDTQYF
TRBJ1-1 TRBV12-3/TRBV12-4 CASNQGPTETEAFF
TRBJ2-1 TRBV6-5 CASSPGNAGESNEQFF
TRBJ1-1 TRBV20-1 CSAPGGASTEAFF
TRBJ1-5 TRBV7-2 CASSLVHGPQPQHF
TRBJ2-7 TRBV20-1 CSARGPPAGLYEQYF
TRBJ2-3 TRBV27 CASIPIGADTQYF
TRBJ1-2 TRBV27 CASKGQGFYGYTF
TRBJ1-4 TRBV5-1 CASSQSERFNEKLFF
TRBJ2-2 TRBV7-9 CASSPVGLNTGELFF
TRBJ2-1 TRBV18 CASSAPRGSGSSYNEQFF
TRBJ2-7 TRBV7-9 CASSLGLTPDEQYF
TRBJ2-2 TRBV4-2 CASSQSPGAGELFF
TRBJ1-1 TRBV2 CASSGEQNTEAFF
TRBJ1-2 TRBV15 CATSRDLVYGYTF
TRBJ2-1 TRBV9 CASSVGLLAGLNEQFF
TRBJ2-3 TRBV20-1 CSATSWDRGTDTQYF
TRBJ1-1 TRBV11-2 CASSPGQGVLTEAFF
TRBJ2-2 TRBV29-1 CSVVLFTGELFF
TRBJ2-5 TRBV5-1 CASSNQETQYF
TRBJ2-1 TRBV7-2 CASKIGQGQNNEQFF
TRBJ1-5 TRBV6-2/TRBV6-3 CASTDGSWQPQHF
TRBJ2-5 TRBV20-1 CSARDGQKETQYF